The T cell receptor (beta chain) described here comes from a study of shared clonotypes between healthy human individuals (dated by TCRdb to about 2020). With regard to the full study: The cohort comprised two women and a few men aged 18 to 49 years. To estimate repertoire size and how much clonotype sharing occurs between individuals, the study deeply sequenced the blood TCR repertoires of five or six healthy adults. Leukapheresis yielded between about 0.85 and 10 billion PBMCs per donor. Per donor, three plates each were used for CD4 naive and CD4 memory, two for CD8 naive, and one for CD8 memory. Different laboratories and diverse techniques were used to prepare libraries and sequence TCR repertoires, to increase sequencing depth and limit assay-specific biases.

The research as a whole found: Sampling was limited to blood, and TCR repertoires in tissue likely differ from TCR repertoires in blood. Incomplete sequencing was indicated by rarefaction of sorted-subset datasets, despite the large sequencing depth. Larger estimated clonotype richness was generally found for naive subsets than for memory subsets. Compared with non-shared clonotypes, clonotypes shared by all four sorted-subset donors had higher generation probabilities. Based on pairwise subsampling, the degree of clonotype sharing among donors was expected to be affected by sequencing depth. When several donors were compared, the shared fraction of clonotypes was around 5% for naive CD4, about 4% for naive CD8, roughly 2.3% for memory CD4, and under 0.5% for memory CD8. Because the study included only a small number of donors, the genetic and exposure-history diversity represented was limited.

Using the deep immunoSEQ assay, TCR CDR3 regions were amplified from genomic DNA by multiplex PCR. Extracted genomic DNA from each cell subset was spread evenly across all wells of several immunoSEQ 96-well plates, with each plate serving as a replicate. Each replicate PCR for sorted subsets received roughly 0.2 ug genomic DNA, equal to tens of thousands of T cell genomes. The purified libraries were quantified using a Qubit 3.0 fluorometer, sized with a Bioanalyzer 2100, and then quantified again using the KAPA Library Quantification kit. Every immunoSEQ 96-well plate was sequenced on a separate single-read 150-cycle Illumina NextSeq 550 flow cell. Processing in the source paper ran as follows. Because only junctional sequences without quality scores were contained in the immunoSEQ output, filtering matching that applied to full-length reads could not be performed. To assign V/J genes and CDR3, sequences were annotated using PyIR, a Python wrapper for IgBLAST v1.9, with IMGT germline references. Reads were removed for weak V/J assignments (E-value above 1e-6), missing CDR3, stop codons, out-of-frame junctions, or ambiguous translated residues. A V3J clonotype was defined by an identical inferred V gene, J gene, and CDR3 amino acid sequence. The percentage overlap between two repertoires was calculated by dividing the number of shared unique clonotypes by the size of the smaller repertoire. Richness of each repertoire was evaluated using RTK rarefaction, the Chao1 estimator, and Recon v2.1 estimates of unobserved clonotypes. Generation probabilities were computed with OLGA for all TCRbeta clonotypes obtained by the gDNA method from several donors. Here the immuneACCESS table is served through TCRdb, limited to in-frame sequences with V and J called. Missing clones are a known gap in these copies; in checked studies unresolved V genes cover under half, and the rest lacks a known reason. V and J calls and clone size are copied from that table; D and trimming were computed from the DNA. Across this sample there are roughly 2 million clones, with around 95% seen only once. The top ten clonotypes cover around 0.13% of the sample.

A note on this clone: Its antigen is not yet known. One base away there is no much larger clone; base qualities are not given.

The CDR3, cysteine through phenylalanine, is 13 amino acids long. Only the CDR3 part of the read is kept: 39 bases, read in frame from the first base. V drops 6 bases and J drops 7 bases, leaving 15 bases in between. Per the germline V gene, SQVTM is the CDR1 and ANQGSEA is the CDR2. Donors were healthy HIV-negative adults with no recently reported acute infections or vaccinations. All donors were Caucasian adults living in Nashville, Tennessee, USA. CD4+ T cells were enriched by magnetic negative selection; naive cells were then positively selected on CD45RA, and the negative fraction formed the memory subset. After blood collection by leukapheresis, PBMCs were isolated using Ficoll-Histopaque density gradient centrifugation and then cryopreserved in the vapor phase of liquid nitrogen. Analytical flow cytometry was used to check the purity and quantity of each magnetically sorted T cell population. Genomic DNA was isolated from each sorted fraction and quantified by UV absorbance on a Nanodrop 2000c.

The sequence came from a man aged 18 to 35 in good health. The specimen sequenced was naive CD4+ T cells sorted from blood. This sample's cell subset or site label indicates: CD45RA+ positively selected. The rearrangement combines TRBV29-1 with TRBJ1-4; the D segment could be TRBD1, given 5 matching bases. DNA sequence: TGCAGCGTCGTTGGGGGTCTTGGTGAAAAACTGTTTTTT. Protein translation: CSVVGGLGEKLFF.